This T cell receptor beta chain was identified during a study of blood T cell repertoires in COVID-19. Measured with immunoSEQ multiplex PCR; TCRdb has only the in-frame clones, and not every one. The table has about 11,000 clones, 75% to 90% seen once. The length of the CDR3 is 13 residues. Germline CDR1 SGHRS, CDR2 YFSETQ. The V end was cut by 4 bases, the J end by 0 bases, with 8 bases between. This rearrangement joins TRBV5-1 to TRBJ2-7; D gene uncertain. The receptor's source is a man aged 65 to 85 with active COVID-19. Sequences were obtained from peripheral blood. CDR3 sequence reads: CASSRVSSYEQYF. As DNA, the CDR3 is TGCGCCAGCAGCCGCGTCTCCTCCTACGAGCAGTACTTC.